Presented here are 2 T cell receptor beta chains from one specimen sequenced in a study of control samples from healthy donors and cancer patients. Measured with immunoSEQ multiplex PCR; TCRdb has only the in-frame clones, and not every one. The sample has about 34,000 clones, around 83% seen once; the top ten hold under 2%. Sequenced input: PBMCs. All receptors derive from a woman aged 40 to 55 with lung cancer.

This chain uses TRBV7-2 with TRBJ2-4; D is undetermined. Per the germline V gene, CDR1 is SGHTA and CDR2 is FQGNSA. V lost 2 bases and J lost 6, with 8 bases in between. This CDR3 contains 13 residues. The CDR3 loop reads CASSLKVLNIQYF. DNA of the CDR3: TGTGCCAGCAGCTTAAAGGTCCTAAACATTCAGTACTTC. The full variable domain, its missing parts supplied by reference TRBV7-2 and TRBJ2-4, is GAGVSQSPSNKVTEKGKDVELRCDPISGHTALYWYRQSLGQGLEFLIYFQGNSAPDKSGLPSDRFSAERTGGSVSTLTIQRTQQEDSAVYLCASSLKVLNIQYFGAGTRLSVL.

In DNA form, the CDR3 reads TGTGCCAGCAGCTTGACGGGGGCCATCGAGACCCAGTACTTC. Protein product: CASSLTGAIETQYF. The rearrangement joins TRBV13 to TRBJ2-5, with D perhaps matching TRBD1 or TRBD2 (6 bases each). The CDR3 length is 14 residues. Deletions cut 3 bases from V and 5 bases from J, with 13 bases between. Germline lookup yields CDR1 PRHDT and CDR2 FYEKMQ (reference sequence).